The entry that follows covers one T cell receptor beta chain sequence. This receptor's antigen is unknown. No base quality values were provided; no much bigger clone lies one nucleotide off. The adjacent samples were made up of nontumor breast tissue around the tumor. Sequencing was performed on an Illumina HiSeq 2000. TCR beta chain libraries were generated by multiplex PCR amplification. High-throughput sequencing was used to analyze the amplified TCR beta chain products. The public reads were reprocessed in TCRdb via fastp at Q25 and MiXCR, keeping in-frame beta chains. Rows with a matching CDR3 protein are joined into one entry that keeps the most common DNA and genes. In this sample the table shows some 14,000 distinct CDR3 sequences, approximately 62% of which occur a single time. Of the sample, around 50% is held by the ten largest clones. Trimming costs V 5 bases and J 3 bases, and their ends lie 12 bases apart. The CDR3 runs 14 amino acids, cysteine and phenylalanine included. CDR3 DNA is the only sequence kept; it has 42 bases, read in frame from the first base. CDR1 and CDR2 are read off the germline V gene as SGHVS and FQNEAQ.

These data come from a study of breast tumors, draining lymph nodes, adjacent tissues (TCRdb year 2016). Regarding the research as a whole: In breast cancer patients, the study compared the TCR beta repertoires of tumor, adjacent nontumor tissue and axillary lymph nodes. The study was designed to assess the relationships and possible T-cell exchange between tumor, surrounding tissue and draining lymph node repertoires in human breast cancer. Broader findings and caveats from the paper: The study presented the conclusion that tumor T cells originate in lymph nodes as consistent with a hypothesis, not as something directly demonstrated. Tumor T-cell repertoires showed less diversity than lymph node repertoires and more diversity than nontumor tissue repertoires, and tumor T-cell repertoires showed preferential V and J gene usage. The data were judged consistent with most tumor T cells deriving from the lymph node and then expanding within tumor tissue. In luminal-like breast cancer, tumor and nontumor tissue repertoires resembled each other significantly more than in basal-like breast cancer.

The receptor's source is a female donor with breast cancer. Some clones in this sample may be carry-over from other donors' samples. Specimen: tumor-adjacent breast tissue. The chain was built from TRBV7-8 and TRBJ2-3, and TRBD2 may be the D gene, going by 5 matching bases. The CDR3 in this case is CASSGLVGTDTQYF. The nucleotide sequence reads as follows: TGTGCCAGCAGCGGACTCGTTGGGACAGATACGCAGTATTTT.